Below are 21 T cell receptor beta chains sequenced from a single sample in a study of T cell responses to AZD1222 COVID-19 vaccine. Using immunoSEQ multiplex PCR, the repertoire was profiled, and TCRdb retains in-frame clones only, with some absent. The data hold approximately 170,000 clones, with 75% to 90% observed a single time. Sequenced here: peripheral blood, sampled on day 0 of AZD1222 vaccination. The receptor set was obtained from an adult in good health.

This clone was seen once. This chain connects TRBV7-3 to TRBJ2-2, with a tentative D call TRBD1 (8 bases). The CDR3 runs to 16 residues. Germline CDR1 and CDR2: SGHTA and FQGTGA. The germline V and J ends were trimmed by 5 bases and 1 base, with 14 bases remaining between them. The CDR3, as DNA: TGTGCCAGCAGCCGAGCGGGGACAGGGAACACCGGGGAGCTGTTTTTT. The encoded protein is CASSRAGTGNTGELFF. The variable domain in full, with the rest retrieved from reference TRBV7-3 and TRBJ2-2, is GAGVSQTPSNKVTEKGKYVELRCDPISGHTALYWYRQSLGQGPEFLIYFQGTGAADDSGLPNDRFFAVRPEGSVSTLKIQRTERGDSAVYLCASSRAGTGNTGELFFGEGSRLTVL.

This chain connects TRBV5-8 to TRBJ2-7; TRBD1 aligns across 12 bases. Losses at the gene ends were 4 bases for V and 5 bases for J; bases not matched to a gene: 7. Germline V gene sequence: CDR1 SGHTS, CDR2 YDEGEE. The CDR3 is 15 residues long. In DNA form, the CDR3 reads TGTGCCAGCAGCCCCGGGACAGGGGGCAGCGACGAGCAGTACTTC. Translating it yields CASSPGTGGSDEQYF.

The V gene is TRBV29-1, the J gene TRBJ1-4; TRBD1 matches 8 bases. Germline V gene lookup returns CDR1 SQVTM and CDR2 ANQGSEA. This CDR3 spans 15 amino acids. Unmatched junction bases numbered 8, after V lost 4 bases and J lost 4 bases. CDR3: CSVGTGGMHNEKLFF. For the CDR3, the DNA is TGCAGCGTTGGCACAGGGGGGATGCATAATGAAAAACTGTTTTTT.

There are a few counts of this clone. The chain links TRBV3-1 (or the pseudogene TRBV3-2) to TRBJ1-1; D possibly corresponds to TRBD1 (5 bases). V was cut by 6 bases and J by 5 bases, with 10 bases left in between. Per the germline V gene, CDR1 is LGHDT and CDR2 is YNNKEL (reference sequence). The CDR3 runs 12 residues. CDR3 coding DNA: TGTGCCAGCAGTTGGGGGGAGACTGAAGCTTTCTTT. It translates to CASSWGETEAFF.

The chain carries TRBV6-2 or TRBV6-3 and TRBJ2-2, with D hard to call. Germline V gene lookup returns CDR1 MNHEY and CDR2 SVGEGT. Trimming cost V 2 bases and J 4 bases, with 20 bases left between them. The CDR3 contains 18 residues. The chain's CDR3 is CASSYPHSAPRFTGELFF. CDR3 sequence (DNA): TGTGCCAGCAGTTACCCCCACTCGGCTCCCCGTTTCACCGGGGAGCTGTTTTTT.

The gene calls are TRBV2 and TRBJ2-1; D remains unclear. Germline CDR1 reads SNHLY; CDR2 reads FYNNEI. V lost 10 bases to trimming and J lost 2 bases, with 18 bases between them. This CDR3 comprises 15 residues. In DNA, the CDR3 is TGTGCCACCCTATCCGAAGGGCTAGCCTACAATGAGCAGTTCTTC. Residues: CATLSEGLAYNEQFF.

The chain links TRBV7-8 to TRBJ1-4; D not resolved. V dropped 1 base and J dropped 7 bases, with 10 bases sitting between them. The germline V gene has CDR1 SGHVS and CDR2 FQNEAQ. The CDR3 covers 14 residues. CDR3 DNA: TGTGCCAGCAGCTTAGGAACAGCCAGTGAAAAACTGTTTTTT. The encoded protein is CASSLGTASEKLFF.

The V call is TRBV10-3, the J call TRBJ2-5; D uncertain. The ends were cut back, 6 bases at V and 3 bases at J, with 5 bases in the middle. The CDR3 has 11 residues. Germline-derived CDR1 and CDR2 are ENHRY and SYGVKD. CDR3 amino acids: CAIRKEETQYF. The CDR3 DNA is TGTGCCATCAGGAAGGAAGAGACCCAGTACTTC.

CDR3 in amino acids: CASSQHPGSVNEKLFF. CDR3 DNA: TGTGCCAGCAGCCAACACCCGGGGAGTGTCAATGAAAAACTGTTTTTT. The chain carries TRBV4-2 and TRBJ1-4; D is undetermined. This CDR3 is built from 16 residues. Germline V gene data show CDR1 as LGHNA and CDR2 as YNFKEQ. With 2 bases removed from V and 5 bases from J, the gap between germline ends came to 15 bases.

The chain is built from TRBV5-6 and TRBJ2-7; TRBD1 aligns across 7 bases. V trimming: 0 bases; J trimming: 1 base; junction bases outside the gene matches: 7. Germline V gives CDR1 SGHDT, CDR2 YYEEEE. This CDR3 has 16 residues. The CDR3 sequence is CASSLEKGAWSYEQYV. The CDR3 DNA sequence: TGTGCCAGCAGCTTGGAAAAGGGGGCTTGGTCCTACGAGCAGTACGTC.

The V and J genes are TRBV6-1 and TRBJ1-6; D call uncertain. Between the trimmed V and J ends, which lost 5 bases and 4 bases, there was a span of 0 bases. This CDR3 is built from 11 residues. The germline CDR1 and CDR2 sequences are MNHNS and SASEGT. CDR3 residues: CASSYNSPLHF. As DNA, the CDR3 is TGTGCCAGCAGTTATAATTCACCCCTCCACTTT.

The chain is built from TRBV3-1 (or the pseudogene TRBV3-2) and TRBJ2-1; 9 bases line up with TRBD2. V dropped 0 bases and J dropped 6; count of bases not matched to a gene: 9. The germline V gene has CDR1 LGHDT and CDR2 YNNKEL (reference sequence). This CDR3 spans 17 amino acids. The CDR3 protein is CASSQEGWTSVVNEQFF. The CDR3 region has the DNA TGTGCCAGCAGCCAAGAAGGCTGGACTAGCGTAGTCAATGAGCAGTTCTTC.

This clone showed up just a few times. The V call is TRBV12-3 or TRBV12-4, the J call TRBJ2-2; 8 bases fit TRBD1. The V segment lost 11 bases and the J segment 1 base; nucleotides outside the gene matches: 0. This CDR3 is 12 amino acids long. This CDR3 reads CAGQGNTGELFF. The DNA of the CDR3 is TGTGCCGGACAGGGGAACACCGGGGAGCTGTTTTTT.

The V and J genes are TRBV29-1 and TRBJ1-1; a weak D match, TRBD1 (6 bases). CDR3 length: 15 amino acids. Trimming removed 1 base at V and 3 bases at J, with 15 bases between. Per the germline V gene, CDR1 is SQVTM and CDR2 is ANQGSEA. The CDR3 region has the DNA TGCAGCGTTGAAGTTCCGGGGGCTGTAGACACTGAAGCTTTCTTT. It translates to CSVEVPGAVDTEAFF.

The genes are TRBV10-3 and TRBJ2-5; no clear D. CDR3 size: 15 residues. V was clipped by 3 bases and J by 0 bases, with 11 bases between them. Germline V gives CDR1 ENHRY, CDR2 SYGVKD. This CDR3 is CAISDGLGNQETQYF. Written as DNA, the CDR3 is TGTGCCATCAGTGATGGGTTGGGGAACCAAGAGACCCAGTACTTC.

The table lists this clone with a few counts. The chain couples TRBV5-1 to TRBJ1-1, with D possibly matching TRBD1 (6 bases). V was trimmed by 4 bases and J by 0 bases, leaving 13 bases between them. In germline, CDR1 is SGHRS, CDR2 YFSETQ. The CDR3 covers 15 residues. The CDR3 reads CASSGPGQLNTEAFF. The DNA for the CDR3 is TGCGCCAGCAGCGGTCCGGGACAACTGAACACTGAAGCTTTCTTT.

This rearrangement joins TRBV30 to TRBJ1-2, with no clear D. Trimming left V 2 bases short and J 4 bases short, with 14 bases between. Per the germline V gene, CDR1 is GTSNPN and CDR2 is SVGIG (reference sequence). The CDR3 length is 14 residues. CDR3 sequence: CAWSRGNWGYGYTF. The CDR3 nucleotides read TGTGCCTGGAGTCGCGGTAACTGGGGCTATGGCTACACCTTC.

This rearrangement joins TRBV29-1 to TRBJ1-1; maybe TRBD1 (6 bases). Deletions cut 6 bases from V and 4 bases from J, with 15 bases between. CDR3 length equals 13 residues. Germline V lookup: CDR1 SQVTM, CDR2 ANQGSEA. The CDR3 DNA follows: TGCAGCGTCTGGGGACAAAGTTTCACTGAAGCTTTCTTT. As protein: CSVWGQSFTEAFF.

For the CDR3, the DNA is TGTGCCAGTAGTCTTAGGGAGCCAAAAAACATTCAGTACTTC. It codes for CASSLREPKNIQYF. V and J are TRBV19 and TRBJ2-4; tentative D call: TRBD2 (5 bases). The CDR3 is 14 amino acids. The germline V gene has CDR1 LNHDA and CDR2 SQIVND (reference sequence). V lost 5 bases, J lost 4 bases, and 12 bases lay in between. The complete variable domain, with remaining parts taken from reference TRBV19 and TRBJ2-4, reads DGGITQSPKYLFRKEGQNVTLSCEQNLNHDAMYWYRQDPGQGLRLIYYSQIVNDFQKGDIAEGYSVSREKKESFPLTVTSAQKNPTAFYLCASSLREPKNIQYFGAGTRLSVL.

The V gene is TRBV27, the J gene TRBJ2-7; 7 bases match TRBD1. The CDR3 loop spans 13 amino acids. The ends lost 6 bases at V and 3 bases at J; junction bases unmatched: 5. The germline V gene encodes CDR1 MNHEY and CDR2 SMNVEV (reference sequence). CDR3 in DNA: TGTGCCAGCAGAGAGGGGGCCGGCTACGAGCAGTACGTC. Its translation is CASREGAGYEQYV.

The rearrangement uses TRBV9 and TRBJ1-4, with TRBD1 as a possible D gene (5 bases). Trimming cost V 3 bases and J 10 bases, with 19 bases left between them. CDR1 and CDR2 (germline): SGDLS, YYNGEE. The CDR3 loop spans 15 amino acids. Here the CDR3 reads CASSGPGTRRGKLFF. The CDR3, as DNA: TGTGCCAGCAGCGGCCCAGGGACCAGGCGCGGAAAACTGTTTTTT.